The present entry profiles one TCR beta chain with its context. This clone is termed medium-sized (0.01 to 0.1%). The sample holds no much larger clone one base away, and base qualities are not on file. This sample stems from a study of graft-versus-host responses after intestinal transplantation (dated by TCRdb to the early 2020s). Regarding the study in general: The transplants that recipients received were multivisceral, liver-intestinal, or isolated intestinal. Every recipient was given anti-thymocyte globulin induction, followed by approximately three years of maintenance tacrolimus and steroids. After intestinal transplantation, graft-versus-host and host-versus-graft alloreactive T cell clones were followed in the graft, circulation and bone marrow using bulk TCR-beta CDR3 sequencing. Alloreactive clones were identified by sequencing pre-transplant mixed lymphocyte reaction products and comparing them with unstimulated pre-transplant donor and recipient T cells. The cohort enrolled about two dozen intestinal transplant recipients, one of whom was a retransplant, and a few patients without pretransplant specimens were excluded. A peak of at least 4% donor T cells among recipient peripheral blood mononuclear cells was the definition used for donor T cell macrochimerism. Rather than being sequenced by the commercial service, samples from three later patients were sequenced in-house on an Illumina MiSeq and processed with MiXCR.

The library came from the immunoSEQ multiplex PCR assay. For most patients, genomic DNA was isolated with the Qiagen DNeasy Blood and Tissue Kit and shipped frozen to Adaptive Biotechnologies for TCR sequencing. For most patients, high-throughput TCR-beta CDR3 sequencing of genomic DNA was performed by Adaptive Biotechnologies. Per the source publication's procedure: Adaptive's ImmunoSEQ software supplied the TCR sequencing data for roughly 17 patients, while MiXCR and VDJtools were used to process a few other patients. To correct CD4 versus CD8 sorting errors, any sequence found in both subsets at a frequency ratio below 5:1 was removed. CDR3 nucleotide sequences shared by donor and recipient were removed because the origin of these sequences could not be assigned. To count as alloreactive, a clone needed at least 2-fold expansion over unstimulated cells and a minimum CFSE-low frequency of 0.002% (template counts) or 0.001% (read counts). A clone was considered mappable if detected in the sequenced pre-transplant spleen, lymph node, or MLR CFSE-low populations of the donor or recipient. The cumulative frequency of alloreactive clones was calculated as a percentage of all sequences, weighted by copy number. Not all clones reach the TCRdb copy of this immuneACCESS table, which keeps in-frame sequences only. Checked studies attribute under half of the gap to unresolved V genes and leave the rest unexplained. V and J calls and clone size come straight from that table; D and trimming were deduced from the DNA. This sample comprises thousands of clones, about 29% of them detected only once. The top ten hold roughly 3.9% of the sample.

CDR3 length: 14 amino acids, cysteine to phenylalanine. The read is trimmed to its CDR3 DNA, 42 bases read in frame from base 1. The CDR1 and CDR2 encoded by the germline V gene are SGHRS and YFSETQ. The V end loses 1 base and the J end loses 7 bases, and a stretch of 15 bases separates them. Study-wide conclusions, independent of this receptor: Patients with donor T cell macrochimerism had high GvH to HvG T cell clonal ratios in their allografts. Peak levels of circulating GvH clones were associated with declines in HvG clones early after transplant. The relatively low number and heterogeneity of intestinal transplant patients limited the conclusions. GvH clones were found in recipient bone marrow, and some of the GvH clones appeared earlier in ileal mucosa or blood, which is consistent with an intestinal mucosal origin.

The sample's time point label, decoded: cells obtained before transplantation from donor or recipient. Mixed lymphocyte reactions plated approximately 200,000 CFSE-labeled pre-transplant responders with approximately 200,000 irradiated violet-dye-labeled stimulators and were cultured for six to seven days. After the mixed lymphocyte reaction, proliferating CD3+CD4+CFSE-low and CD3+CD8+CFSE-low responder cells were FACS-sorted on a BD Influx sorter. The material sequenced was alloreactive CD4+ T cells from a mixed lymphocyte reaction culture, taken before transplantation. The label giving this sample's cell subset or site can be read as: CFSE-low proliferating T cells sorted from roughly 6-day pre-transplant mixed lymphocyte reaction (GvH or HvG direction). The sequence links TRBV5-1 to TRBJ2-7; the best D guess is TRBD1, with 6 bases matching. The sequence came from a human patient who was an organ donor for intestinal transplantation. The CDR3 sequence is CASSLMGAPREQYF. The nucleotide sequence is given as TGCGCCAGCAGCTTGATGGGGGCCCCGAGGGAGCAGTACTTC.